This TCR beta chain stems from a study of metastatic and nonmetastatic thyroid tumors. Overall study context: Repertoire comparison spanned blood and tumor or nodule tissue of malignant and benign thyroid patients. Findings and limits, study-wide: Reported TCR beta diversity, measured in blood and tumor, was significantly higher for malignant thyroid tumors than for benign nodules.

The V end was cut by 6 bases, the J end by 11 bases, with 13 bases between. Germline V CDR1 and CDR2: MDHEN, SYDVKM. The CDR3 is 11 amino acids. How the authors handled the data: The authors used CDR3 differences across clinicopathological groups to build a distant-metastasis classifier for papillary thyroid cancer. TCRdb re-called clones via MiXCR from the PCR reads. These V and J calls derive from TCRdb rather than the authors' analysis. The table shows approximately 7,000 clones, with around two fifths occurring only once. This clone has more than one count but fewer than ten. Its antigen is unknown. Not a single patient had been given any form of treatment at any point before undergoing thyroid surgery.

The clonotype comes from a female donor with papillary thyroid cancer or a benign thyroid nodule (not recorded which). Some clones in this sample may be carry-over from other donors' samples. Material for sequencing was tumor tissue. The chain employs TRBV28 and TRBJ1-2; the D gene is possibly TRBD1 (5 bases). The CDR3 bases are TGTGCCAGCAGCCGCGACAGAGATTACACCTTC. Its protein product is CASSRDRDYTF.